The 29 T cell receptor beta chains reported below all come from one sample, sequenced in a study of shared clonotypes between healthy human individuals (dated by TCRdb to about 2020). The method behind the library was the immunoSEQ multiplex PCR assay. This is the immuneACCESS table as TCRdb keeps it, with only in-frame sequences that have V and J called. A part of the clones is gone; compared with another copy, unresolved V genes explain less than half, and the rest is unexplained. A total of a few hundred thousand clones appear in this sample, roughly 70% of them only once. The ten largest clones represent approximately 10% of the sample. Sequenced: memory CD4+ T cells sorted from blood. The cell subset or site label, as the study defines it: CD45RA-negative fraction. The receptors were gathered from a man aged 25 to 40 in good health.

This clone was detected a few times. The J gene is TRBJ1-2, the V gene TRBV2; D is unclear. CDR3 length equals 13 residues. Trimming stripped 4 bases from V and 4 bases from J, with 10 bases between. In germline, CDR1 is SNHLY, CDR2 FYNNEI. In DNA form, the CDR3 reads TGTGCCAGCAGTGTTAACCGAGCCTATGGCTACACCTTC. The encoded protein is CASSVNRAYGYTF.

The genes are TRBV6-1 and TRBJ1-3; 7 bases line up with TRBD1. Germline CDR1 and CDR2: MNHNS and SASEGT. This CDR3 spans 14 amino acids. Losses at the gene ends were 6 bases for V and 0 bases for J; bases not matched to a gene: 2. CDR3 residues: CASRAGGSGNTIYF. In DNA, the CDR3 is TGTGCCAGCAGGGCAGGGGGCTCTGGAAACACCATATATTTT.

The rearrangement links TRBV28 to TRBJ2-3; 12 bases are a match to TRBD2. Germline V gene data show CDR1 as MDHEN and CDR2 as SYDVKM. V shed 7 bases and J 0 bases; nucleotides not matched to a gene: 14. The CDR3 spans 19 residues. The chain's CDR3 is CASIPMLAGGPRSTDTQYF. CDR3 nucleotides: TGTGCCAGCATTCCCATGCTAGCGGGAGGGCCGAGGAGCACAGATACGCAGTATTTT.

The rearrangement uses TRBV19 and TRBJ2-6; D is unclear. V was shortened by 4 bases and J by 0 bases, with 7 bases between the two germline ends. Germline V gene lookup returns CDR1 LNHDA and CDR2 SQIVND (reference sequence). The CDR3 covers 15 residues. CDR3 nucleotides: TGTGCCAGTAGTAGCGCGAACTCTGGGGCCAACGTCCTGACTTTC. Translating gives CASSSANSGANVLTF.

The chain uses TRBV2 and TRBJ1-4; D is uncertain. CDR1 is SNHLY and CDR2 is FYNNEI in the germline V gene. The CDR3 is made up of 12 amino acids. V lost 6 bases and J lost 6, with 8 bases in between. The CDR3 sequence: CASRLADEKLFF. Written as DNA, the CDR3 is TGTGCCAGCAGACTTGCGGATGAAAAACTGTTTTTT.

The gene calls are TRBV2 and TRBJ2-7; D is ambiguous. This CDR3 spans 13 amino acids. Germline V CDR1 and CDR2: SNHLY, FYNNEI. Between the trimmed V and J ends, which lost 2 bases and 5 bases, there was a span of 10 bases. The CDR3 DNA follows: TGTGCCAGCAGTGAAAGTCTCCCTGACGAGCAGTACTTC. As protein: CASSESLPDEQYF.

V usage is TRBV4-3 and J usage is TRBJ2-3, with a tentative D call TRBD1 (6 bases). From germline, CDR1 is LGHNA and CDR2 YSLEER. The V and J ends lost 2 bases and 3 bases respectively, with 12 bases between them. The CDR3 consists of 15 residues. The CDR3 region is CASSQQRTVTDTQYF. The CDR3 DNA sequence: TGCGCCAGCAGCCAACAGCGGACAGTGACAGATACGCAGTATTTT.

CDR3 amino acids: CATSSGSGHEQYF. The CDR3 coding sequence is TGTGCCACCAGCAGCGGCTCAGGGCACGAGCAGTACTTC. The V and J genes are TRBV15 and TRBJ2-7; D may be TRBD1 (5 bases). Germline loops: CDR1 LNHNV, CDR2 YYDKDF (reference sequence). This CDR3 contains 13 residues. Deletions cut 3 bases from V and 5 bases from J, with 11 bases between. The full variable domain, in which reference TRBV15 and TRBJ2-7 provide the parts outside the CDR3, is DAMVIQNPRYQVTQFGKPVTLSCSQTLNHNVMYWYQQKSSQAPKLLFHYYDKDFNNEADTPDNFQSRRPNTSFCFLDIRSPGLGDTAMYLCATSSGSGHEQYFGPGTRLTVT.

The chain recombines TRBV27 with TRBJ2-5; D not certain. The germline CDR1 and CDR2 sequences are MNHEY and SMNVEV (reference sequence). Deletions cut 0 bases from V and 2 bases from J, with 7 bases between. This CDR3 has 14 amino acids. The CDR3 here is CASSLSMGQETQYF. The CDR3, as DNA: TGTGCCAGCAGTTTATCGATGGGGCAAGAGACCCAGTACTTC.

The chain uses TRBV30 and TRBJ1-2, with D hard to call. V was trimmed by 0 bases and J by 7 bases, leaving 9 bases between them. Looked up from germline, CDR1 is GTSNPN and CDR2 is SVGIG (reference sequence). The CDR3 extends over 12 amino acids. The DNA of the CDR3 is TGTGCCTGGAGTGTAGGTCGGGGTGGCTACACCTTC. Translation: CAWSVGRGGYTF.

J is TRBJ2-4 and V is TRBV30; D gene uncertain. CDR3 length: 13 residues. Germline CDR1 reads GTSNPN; CDR2 reads SVGIG (reference sequence). Trimming pared 4 bases from V and 5 bases from J, leaving 12 bases between. The CDR3 reads CAWKTGFQNIQYF. The CDR3 DNA is TGTGCCTGGAAGACTGGATTTCAAAACATTCAGTACTTC.

V gene TRBV15 combines with J gene TRBJ2-1; D not certain. The germline gives CDR1 LNHNV, CDR2 YYDKDF (reference sequence). V lost 0 bases to trimming and J lost 7 bases, with 13 bases between them. The CDR3 spans 15 residues. CDR3 amino acids: CATSRDHVGRNEQFF. Here the CDR3 DNA reads TGTGCCACCAGCAGAGATCATGTTGGACGAAATGAGCAGTTCTTC.

The table lists this clone with a few counts. The chain uses TRBV6-1 and TRBJ2-1; D might be TRBD2 (6 bases). Trimming took 11 bases from V and 8 from J, leaving 10 bases between them. Germline lookup yields CDR1 MNHNS and CDR2 SASEGT. CDR3 length equals 10 residues. This CDR3 is CAGGVDEQFF. The CDR3 DNA is TGTGCCGGAGGGGTGGATGAGCAGTTCTTC.

In regard to this clone: The same CDR3 can be traced to other DNA sequences in this sample. The chain joins TRBV2 to TRBJ2-7; D possibly corresponds to TRBD1 (5 bases). The CDR3 is 11 amino acids. CDR1 is SNHLY, CDR2 FYNNEI, per germline. V lost 4 bases to trimming and J lost 5 bases, with 6 bases between them. CDR3 protein: CASSVRDEQYF. Written as DNA, the CDR3 is TGTGCCAGCAGTGTCAGGGACGAGCAGTACTTC.

CDR3 region: CASRTSGTRYEQYF. The CDR3 nucleotides are TGCGCCAGCAGGACTAGCGGGACCCGGTACGAGCAGTACTTC. The J gene is TRBJ2-7, the V gene TRBV5-1; 11 bases align to TRBD2. Germline CDR1 reads SGHRS; CDR2 reads YFSETQ. The CDR3 consists of 14 residues. With 5 bases clipped from V and 4 bases from J, the junction kept 5 bases outside the gene matches.

The chain combines TRBV5-6 with TRBJ1-5; D is undetermined. The V end was cut by 5 bases, the J end by 3 bases, with 9 bases between. The CDR3 covers 13 residues. Germline-derived CDR1 and CDR2 are SGHDT and YYEEEE. CDR3 loop: CASSSGSNQPQHF. Here the CDR3 DNA reads TGTGCCAGCAGTTCCGGTTCCAATCAGCCCCAGCATTTT. Looking up the rest from reference TRBV5-6 and TRBJ1-5 gives the full variable domain: DAGVTQSPTHLIKTRGQQVTLRCSPKSGHDTVSWYQQALGQGPQFIFQYYEEEERQRGNFPDRFSGHQFPNYSSELNVNALLLGDSALYLCASSSGSNQPQHFGDGTRLSIL.

As DNA, the CDR3 is TGCAGCGTTGAAGGCGGACCGAACTATGGCTACACCTTC. Residues: CSVEGGPNYGYTF. The rearrangement uses TRBV29-1 and TRBJ1-2; no firm D call. The CDR3 is made up of 13 amino acids. Trimming left V 1 base short and J 2 bases short, with 8 bases between. The germline CDR1 and CDR2 sequences are SQVTM and ANQGSEA.

This clone has a handful of counts. V is TRBV28 and J is TRBJ2-3; 7 bases align to TRBD1. V lost 4 bases to trimming and J lost 6 bases; unmatched junction nucleotides: 10. Germline V gives CDR1 MDHEN, CDR2 SYDVKM. This CDR3 comprises 15 residues. The CDR3 here is CASSYYRGQQDTQYF. The CDR3 DNA is TGTGCCAGCAGTTATTACAGGGGACAGCAGGATACGCAGTATTTT.

This clone occurred a few times. The CDR3 sequence is CASSLGIQGWQYF. In DNA, the CDR3 is TGTGCCAGCAGTTTAGGAATTCAGGGCTGGCAGTACTTC. This chain joins TRBV27 and TRBJ2-7; TRBD1 is a possible D gene (5 bases). Trimming left V 2 bases short and J 9 bases short, with 14 bases between. The germline V gene encodes CDR1 MNHEY and CDR2 SMNVEV (reference sequence). CDR3 length equals 13 residues.

The genes are TRBV2 and TRBJ2-7, with 7 bases aligning to TRBD1. The length of the CDR3 is 12 residues. The V gene's germline CDR1 is SNHLY and CDR2 FYNNEI. Trimming took 9 bases from V and 1 from J; bases not matched to a gene: 3. The CDR3 here is CASSTGSYEQYF. The CDR3, as DNA: TGTGCCAGTTCGACAGGGTCCTACGAGCAGTACTTC.

The chain is built from TRBV6-5 and TRBJ2-7; D call uncertain. V was shortened by 0 bases and J by 4 bases, with 16 bases between the two germline ends. This CDR3 comprises 16 residues. The germline CDR1 and CDR2 sequences are MNHEY and SVGAGI. The CDR3 DNA follows: TGTGCCAGCAGTTACTCGAGGTATGGACGGCCATACGAGCAGTACTTC. This sequence encodes CASSYSRYGRPYEQYF.

This clone was picked up a small number of times. The chain uses TRBV5-1 and TRBJ1-2; D unresolved. Trimming took 5 bases from V and 8 from J, leaving 16 bases between them. The CDR3 sequence is 13 residues long. The germline gives CDR1 SGHRS, CDR2 YFSETQ. The CDR3 coding sequence is TGCGCCAGCAGTTTGAGCTCCTCTATGGGCTACACCTTC. Its protein is CASSLSSSMGYTF.

V gene TRBV18 combines with J gene TRBJ1-2, with D tentatively TRBD1 (6 bases). Looked up from germline, CDR1 is KGHSH and CDR2 is LQKENI. Trimming removed 6 bases from V and 0 bases from J, with 11 bases in between. This CDR3 contains 14 residues. The DNA of the CDR3 is TGTGCCAGCTCGACAGGTCCCGCTAACTATGGCTACACCTTC. This translates into CASSTGPANYGYTF.

The CDR3 region has the DNA TGTGCCAGCAGTGGACTAGCGGACAACTACGAGCAGTACTTC. The encoded protein is CASSGLADNYEQYF. This rearrangement joins TRBV2 to TRBJ2-7; TRBD2 aligns across 9 bases. The CDR3 totals 14 residues. Germline V gene lookup returns CDR1 SNHLY and CDR2 FYNNEI. The V and J ends lost 4 bases and 3 bases, in that order; junction bases with no gene match: 4.

The rearrangement links TRBV5-1 to TRBJ2-1; 8 nucleotides agree with TRBD1. CDR1 and CDR2 (germline): SGHRS, YFSETQ. V dropped 2 bases and J dropped 7; count of bases not matched to a gene: 8. The CDR3 loop spans 15 amino acids. The CDR3 DNA reads as TGCGCCAGCAGCTTTGTGGACAGGGACGTTAATGAGCAGTTCTTC. It yields the protein CASSFVDRDVNEQFF.

This clone has more than one count but fewer than ten. This chain links TRBV19 with TRBJ2-1; 14 bases match TRBD2. The CDR3 runs 14 residues. CDR1 and CDR2 from the germline V gene are LNHDA and SQIVND (reference sequence). V lost 4 bases to trimming and J lost 8 bases; unmatched junction nucleotides: 1. The CDR3 loop is CASSRTSGRYEQFF. The CDR3 DNA is TGTGCCAGTAGTAGGACTAGCGGGAGGTATGAGCAGTTCTTC.

The chain is built from TRBV30 and TRBJ2-7; TRBD1 matches at 9 bases. This CDR3 has 13 amino acids. V lost 0 bases and J lost 6; bases outside the gene matches: 3. CDR1 and CDR2 (germline): GTSNPN, SVGIG (reference sequence). CDR3 sequence (DNA): TGTGCCTGGAGTGTCGGACAGGGGACCGAGCAGTACTTC. It encodes CAWSVGQGTEQYF.

This clone has only a few counts. The chain has TRBV29-1 and TRBJ1-5; TRBD1 is a possible D gene (5 bases). Germline V gene data show CDR1 as SQVTM and CDR2 as ANQGSEA. The CDR3 totals 13 residues. Trimming pared 4 bases from V and 5 bases from J, leaving 12 bases between. DNA for the CDR3: TGCAGCGTTGGCAGGGAACGATATCAGCCCCAGCATTTT. It is translated as CSVGRERYQPQHF.

The genes are TRBV27 and TRBJ2-7; the match to TRBD1 covers 8 bases. With 3 bases clipped from V and 3 bases from J, the junction kept 1 base outside the gene matches. The CDR3 covers 13 residues. Germline V gives CDR1 MNHEY, CDR2 SMNVEV (reference sequence). The CDR3 reads CASSFTGGYEQYF. The CDR3 nucleotides read TGTGCCAGCAGTTTCACAGGGGGCTACGAGCAGTACTTC.